This TCR beta chain was observed in a study of blood T cell dynamics during melanoma immunotherapy. Documented time point: pre-treatment baseline. Disease control meant complete response, partial response or stable disease at 12 weeks. Patients with prior systemic cancer treatment, concomitant immunosuppressants, or other active malignancies were excluded. CDR3 length: 16 amino acids. TCRdb's copy holds only in-frame clones and misses some; the assay was immunoSEQ multiplex PCR. The table lists about 22,000 clones, 89% of them singletons. The sequencing used blood, collected from a patient treated with checkpoint blockade. This receptor was identified in a human donor with melanoma. This chain connects TRBV21-1 to TRBJ2-4. TRBV21-1 is a pseudogene segment. CDR3 sequence: CASRYMVLVAKNIQYF. The CDR3 nucleotides read TGTGCCAGCAGGTATATGGTTTTGGTGGCCAAAAACATTCAGTACTTC.